The 24 T cell receptor beta chains reported below all come from one sample, sequenced in a study of blood T cell repertoires in COVID-19 (dated by TCRdb to the early 2020s). To prepare the library, the immunoSEQ multiplex PCR assay was applied. TCRdb mirrors the immuneACCESS table, restricted to in-frame sequences. Some clones are absent from its copies; in checked studies, under half trace to an unresolved V gene, and the reason for the others is unknown. This sample is represented by 100,000 to 150,000 clones; 86% of them were singletons. Together, the top ten hold roughly 7.9% of the sample. The sample comprised peripheral blood. The receptor source for this set is a man between 65 and 80 years old who had recovered from COVID-19.

This chain joins TRBV5-4 and TRBJ1-2, with 10 bases fitting TRBD1. This CDR3 is 14 amino acids long. J lost 6 bases, V lost 6 bases, and 8 bases had no gene match. Germline CDR1 and CDR2: SGHNT and YYREEE (reference sequence). The CDR3 region is CASTDRGREDGYTF. In DNA form, the CDR3 reads TGTGCCAGCACAGACAGGGGGCGAGAAGATGGCTACACCTTC.

The table lists this clone with a count of one. The chain has TRBV6-1 and TRBJ1-2; D is possibly TRBD1 (6 bases). Trimming removed 2 bases at V and 12 bases at J, with 28 bases between. The CDR3 is made up of 17 amino acids. Germline values: CDR1 MNHNS, CDR2 SASEGT. CDR3 sequence reads: CASSEPPRGGQYGFDTF. The CDR3 bases are TGTGCCAGCAGTGAACCCCCCCGGGGGGGGCAATATGGGTTCGACACCTTC.

The chain has TRBV4-1 and TRBJ1-5; D call uncertain. Trimming removed 2 bases from V and 1 base from J, with 9 bases in between. CDR3 length: 15 residues. The germline gives CDR1 MGHRA, CDR2 YSYEKL. The CDR3 bases are TGCGCCAGCAGCCAAAGCCCAACGAGCAATCAGCCCCAGCATTTT. Translating it yields CASSQSPTSNQPQHF.

This clone was observed a handful of times. This chain connects TRBV19 to TRBJ1-3, with D possibly matching TRBD1 (5 bases). Trimming pared 3 bases from V and 2 bases from J, leaving 11 bases between. This CDR3 region has 15 residues. The germline V gene encodes CDR1 LNHDA and CDR2 SQIVND (reference sequence). The chain's CDR3 is CASSIGGRPGNTIYF. The CDR3 DNA is TGTGCCAGTAGTATCGGGGGTCGGCCTGGAAACACCATATATTTT.

The chain combines TRBV5-6 with TRBJ2-7, with unresolved D. CDR3 length: 17 amino acids. With 0 bases removed from V and 0 bases from J, the gap between germline ends came to 16 bases. Germline V gives CDR1 SGHDT, CDR2 YYEEEE. CDR3: CASSLVSGQVPSYEQYF. In DNA, the CDR3 is TGTGCCAGCAGCTTGGTAAGTGGGCAGGTACCCTCCTACGAGCAGTACTTC.

This chain uses TRBV9 with TRBJ1-5, with 10 bases aligning to TRBD1. J was trimmed by 4 bases and V by 4 bases; bases with no gene match: 5. The CDR3 covers 15 residues. Germline V gene data show CDR1 as SGDLS and CDR2 as YYNGEE. CDR3 in DNA: TGTGCCAGCAGCCCAGGACAGGGGGGAAATCAGCCCCAGCATTTT. Residues: CASSPGQGGNQPQHF.

J is TRBJ2-2 and V is TRBV29-1; TRBD1 agrees at 10 bases. This CDR3 is built from 14 residues. The ends lost 7 bases at V and 4 bases at J; junction bases unmatched: 6. Germline assignment: CDR1 SQVTM and CDR2 ANQGSEA. CDR3 sequence reads: CSGTGQGGTGELFF. CDR3 in DNA: TGCAGCGGGACAGGACAGGGGGGCACCGGGGAGCTGTTTTTT.

This clone came up once. The chain combines TRBV7-3 with TRBJ2-5; 13 bases are a match to TRBD2. This CDR3 has 18 residues. Germline trimming cut 5 bases from V and 7 bases from J; bases unmatched to any gene: 16. Germline CDR1 SGHTA, CDR2 FQGTGA. Here the CDR3 reads CASSPQPLLAGGPGTQYF. Here the CDR3 DNA reads TGTGCCAGCAGCCCGCAACCCTTACTAGCGGGGGGGCCGGGGACCCAGTACTTC.

The rearrangement links TRBV7-9 to TRBJ1-5; 8 bases map to TRBD1. With V trimmed by 5 bases and J by 7 bases, 10 bases remained unmatched. This CDR3 is 15 amino acids long. From germline, CDR1 is SEHNR and CDR2 FQNEAQ (reference sequence). CDR3 sequence: CASSAQTGEGQPQHF. The CDR3 DNA is TGTGCCAGCAGCGCACAGACAGGGGAAGGACAGCCCCAGCATTTT.

The J gene is TRBJ1-1, the V gene TRBV12-3 or TRBV12-4, with 7 bases matching TRBD1. After removal of 5 bases from V and 8 bases from J, the junction contained 8 bases not matched to a gene. This CDR3 has 13 amino acids. This CDR3 is CASSPREQGEAFF. DNA for the CDR3: TGTGCCAGCAGTCCTCGAGAACAGGGGGAAGCTTTCTTT.

This clone has only one observation. The J gene is TRBJ1-2, the V gene TRBV9; 9 bases are shared with TRBD1. The CDR3 sequence is 12 residues long. J was trimmed by 7 bases and V by 3 bases; bases with no gene match: 1. CDR1 SGDLS and CDR2 YYNGEE come from the germline V gene. The CDR3 protein is CASSGTGAGYTF. DNA for the CDR3: TGTGCCAGCAGCGGGACAGGGGCTGGCTACACCTTC.

The J gene is TRBJ2-2, the V gene TRBV30, with D perhaps TRBD1 or TRBD2 (6 bases each). Germline CDR1 is GTSNPN and CDR2 is SVGIG (reference sequence). Trimming shortened V by 5 bases and J by 0 bases, and 10 bases separated the two germline ends. This CDR3 has 14 residues. The CDR3 sequence: CAWGGTTNTGELFF. CDR3 DNA: TGTGCCTGGGGGGGGACAACGAACACCGGGGAGCTGTTTTTT.

The V gene is TRBV5-1, the J gene TRBJ2-3; 7 positions agree with TRBD1. V lost 3 bases, J lost 4 bases, and 5 bases stayed unmatched. The CDR3 is 14 residues long. Germline values: CDR1 SGHRS, CDR2 YFSETQ. The CDR3 coding sequence is TGCGCCAGCAGCTCCGGACAGGAGTCAGATACGCAGTATTTT. Protein: CASSSGQESDTQYF.

This clone appeared once. An end of the junction does not agree with germline; a read error may underlie this. The rearrangement links TRBV13 to TRBJ1-2, with 7 bases matching TRBD1. Germline V CDR1 and CDR2: PRHDT, FYEKMQ (reference sequence). This CDR3 spans 14 amino acids. The CDR3 coding sequence is TGTGCCAGCAGCCTAGGGACAGCGCGAAATGGCTACACCTTC. Protein product: CASSLGTARNGYTF.

This rearrangement joins TRBV28 to TRBJ2-7; maybe TRBD2 (7 bases). This CDR3 spans 15 amino acids. CDR1 is MDHEN, CDR2 SYDVKM, per germline. V was pared by 3 bases and J by 5 bases, with 17 bases between. CDR3 DNA sequence: TGTGCCAGCAGTTTTGGGGGGGCAGGGTTCCACGAGCAGTACTTC. The encoded protein is CASSFGGAGFHEQYF.

In DNA, the CDR3 is TGCGCCAGCAGCCAAGGTCTCGGGGGGGCCACCGGGGAGCTGTTTTTT. Translated: CASSQGLGGATGELFF. The V and J genes are TRBV4-1 and TRBJ2-2; the match to TRBD2 covers 8 bases. The junction had 5 bases not matched to a gene; V was cut back by 1 base and J by 4 bases. The CDR3 covers 16 residues. The germline V gene encodes CDR1 MGHRA and CDR2 YSYEKL.

V is TRBV9 and J is TRBJ2-1; D is unclear. CDR1 SGDLS and CDR2 YYNGEE come from the germline V gene. The CDR3 is 13 residues long. The ends were cut back, 4 bases at V and 3 bases at J, with 8 bases in the middle. The CDR3, as DNA: TGTGCCAGCAGCTTCGAGGACTACAATGAGCAGTTCTTC. Translating it yields CASSFEDYNEQFF.

The CDR3: CAWLSAGTSQYF. The CDR3 DNA reads TGTGCCTGGTTAAGCGCCGGGACTAGCCAGTATTTT. The chain combines TRBV30 with TRBJ2-3, with 9 bases aligning to TRBD2. The CDR3 is 12 residues long. CDR1 is GTSNPN and CDR2 is SVGIG in the germline V gene (reference sequence). The ends lost 5 bases at V and 12 bases at J; junction bases unmatched: 9.

V and J are TRBV19 and TRBJ2-3; possible D gene TRBD2, 7 bases. The CDR3 contains 15 residues. V lost 3 bases and J lost 1, with 11 bases in between. In germline, CDR1 is LNHDA, CDR2 SQIVND (reference sequence). CDR3 sequence: CASSIGGGGTDTQYF. CDR3 nucleotides: TGTGCCAGTAGTATCGGAGGGGGGGGCACAGATACGCAGTATTTT.

This chain uses TRBV2 with TRBJ2-1, with TRBD2 matching 14 bases. Germline V CDR1 and CDR2: SNHLY, FYNNEI. The length of the CDR3 is 20 residues. The junction had 12 bases not matched to a gene; V was cut back by 4 bases and J by 1 base. The CDR3 DNA follows: TGTGCCAGCAGTGTGGTAGGGACTAGCGGGAGTCTGAGGTCCTACAATGAGCAGTTCTTC. This sequence encodes CASSVVGTSGSLRSYNEQFF.

The CDR3 sequence: CSVAGSYQETQYF. The CDR3 DNA follows: TGCAGCGTTGCAGGCTCATACCAAGAGACCCAGTACTTC. This sequence joins TRBV29-1 and TRBJ2-5; the D is unclear. Germline CDR1 SQVTM, CDR2 ANQGSEA. V shed 4 bases and J shed 0 bases, with 9 bases lying between them. The CDR3 sequence is 13 residues long.

The V and J genes are TRBV5-4 and TRBJ2-1, with TRBD2 identical over 7 bases. The CDR3 consists of 16 residues. Germline V lookup: CDR1 SGHNT, CDR2 YYREEE (reference sequence). Trimming at V came to 0 bases and at J to 1 base, leaving 4 bases not matched to a gene. This CDR3 reads CASSLGAGPSYNEQFF. The CDR3 DNA sequence: TGTGCCAGCAGCTTGGGAGCGGGGCCGTCCTACAATGAGCAGTTCTTC. The full variable domain, its missing parts supplied by reference TRBV5-4 and TRBJ2-1, is ETGVTQSPTHLIKTRGQQVTLRCSSQSGHNTVSWYQQALGQGPQFIFQYYREEENGRGNFPPRFSGLQFPNYSSELNVNALELDDSALYLCASSLGAGPSYNEQFFGPGTRLTVL.

The chain recombines TRBV6-5 with TRBJ2-2; TRBD2 might be the D (6 bases). V was trimmed by 2 bases and J by 8 bases, leaving 12 bases between them. CDR1 MNHEY and CDR2 SVGAGI come from the germline V gene. The CDR3 length is 14 residues. CDR3 sequence reads: CASSYHAGRGELFF. As DNA, the CDR3 is TGTGCCAGCAGTTACCACGCGGGAAGAGGGGAGCTGTTTTTT.

The rearrangement links TRBV5-1 to TRBJ2-3; 11 bases fit TRBD2. This CDR3 has 17 amino acids. Per the germline V gene, CDR1 is SGHRS and CDR2 is YFSETQ. V shed 0 bases, J shed 4 bases, and the junction held 7 bases outside the gene matches. This CDR3 reads CASSLAVAGGLSDTQYF. The DNA of the CDR3 is TGCGCCAGCAGCTTGGCAGTAGCGGGGGGGCTTTCAGATACGCAGTATTTT.